This T cell receptor (beta chain) was sequenced for a study of response to subunit inactivated influenza vaccine. In TCRdb, the RT-PCR reads were re-called with MiXCR into one record per CDR3 protein. The sample records hundreds of thousands of distinct CDR3 sequences, roughly 13% being singletons. V lost 6 bases and J 4 bases, leaving 20 bases between the germline ends. The CDR3 runs to 16 residues. The germline V gene encodes CDR1 MNHNS and CDR2 SASEGT. This material consisted of PBMCs from blood, taken roughly 15 days before vaccination. The sequence was obtained from a man aged 50 or older who received an inactivated influenza vaccine. V usage is TRBV6-1 and J usage is TRBJ2-3; maybe TRBD1 (5 bases). The CDR3 DNA follows: TGTGCCAGCAGCCCGGACACCCCCGCGTACTCAGATACGCAGTATTTT. It translates to CASSPDTPAYSDTQYF.